This entry describes one T cell receptor (beta chain). Those patients picked for sequencing had displayed CD8+CD57+ cell expansion on flow cytometry. This record belongs to a study of CD8+CD57+ T cells in acquired aplastic anemia. Germline CDR1 reads LNHDA; CDR2 reads SQIVND (reference sequence). The germline V and J ends were trimmed by 9 bases and 1 base, with 13 bases remaining between them. The CDR3 consists of 14 residues. Template material for TCR beta VDJ and CDR3 profiling consisted of genomic DNA. Each CDR3 protein gets one entry after TCRdb re-called the reads with MiXCR. The data hold 190,000 or so distinct CDR3 sequences, with less than 60% observed a single time.

The rearrangement links TRBV19 to TRBJ1-3; maybe TRBD1 (5 bases). The receptor was isolated from a human donor with aplastic anemia. Sequenced: sorted CD4+, CD8+, or CD8+CD57+ T cells (not recorded which) from PBMCs. The CDR3 spells CASGARGSGNTIYF. In DNA form, the CDR3 reads TGTGCCAGCGGGGCGAGGGGATCTGGAAACACCATATATTTT. Looking up the rest from reference TRBV19 and TRBJ1-3 gives the full variable domain: DGGITQSPKYLFRKEGQNVTLSCEQNLNHDAMYWYRQDPGQGLRLIYYSQIVNDFQKGDIAEGYSVSREKKESFPLTVTSAQKNPTAFYLCASGARGSGNTIYFGEGSWLTVV.